This TCR beta chain was profiled in a study of blood T cells in healthy people across ages. Combining a sample-barcoded 5' primer with a J-beta primer mix, a second PCR ran for roughly 6 to 11 cycles. Each CDR3 protein gets one entry after TCRdb re-called the 5' RACE reads with MiXCR. The data show 1.5 million to 2 million distinct CDR3 sequences, about two fifths seen once. Looked up from germline, CDR1 is SGHRS and CDR2 is YFSETQ. Trimming stripped 1 base from V and 2 bases from J, with 7 bases between. The CDR3 length is 13 residues. This clonotype was picked up a small number of times. This clonotype was obtained from a human donor in good health. The sample taken for sequencing was blood. The chain is built from TRBV5-1 and TRBJ2-7, with TRBD1 as a possible D gene (5 bases). CDR3 DNA sequence: TGCGCCAGCAGCTTGCCGACAGCCTACGAGCAGTACTTC. Translated: CASSLPTAYEQYF.